This T cell receptor (beta chain) was sequenced for a study of cytomegalovirus exposure and HLA in healthy donors. The study, taken as a whole, reports: Roughly even sequencing depth across donors was the assumption behind the presence/absence analyses. CMV serostatus was the only immune exposure information that was available. In vitro checks showed that a few CMV-associated chains really do target CMV antigens.

To note about this clone: The antigen is undetermined.

PCR primers comprised 60 Vbeta and 13 Jbeta primers. Sequencing used immunoSEQ multiplex PCR; TCRdb keeps in-frame clones, though not all of them. The sample includes about 100,000 clones, approximately 85% of them seen just once. Germline V gene lookup returns CDR1 MNHNS and CDR2 SASEGT. The CDR3 spans 15 residues. Trimming stripped 1 base from V and 0 bases from J, with 10 bases between. The chain has TRBV6-1 and TRBJ2-7; tentative D call: TRBD1 (5 bases). Source material: PBMCs. The clonotype originates from a young man in good health and CMV-seronegative. The CDR3 loop is CASSEGGEASYEQYF. The CDR3 DNA sequence: TGTGCCAGCAGTGAAGGGGGCGAGGCCTCCTACGAGCAGTACTTC.